This entry features one T cell receptor (beta chain) sequence. This sample stems from a study of blood T cell repertoires in COVID-19. Background on the study: Nucleic acid was either cDNA or gDNA, and it came from T cells, B-cell-depleted T cells, or PBMCs.

Profiled with immunoSEQ multiplex PCR; TCRdb holds only in-frame clones, not every one. The table records about 120,000 clones, about 80% of them present only once. This clonotype was sampled from a man between 70 and 80 years old with active or convalescent COVID-19. The specimen sequenced was peripheral blood.

The CDR3 loop reads CACSASGQGADTQYF. The CDR3 DNA follows: TGTGCCTGCAGTGCATCGGGACAGGGGGCAGATACGCAGTATTTT. V gene TRBV12-5 combines with J gene TRBJ2-3; the match to TRBD1 covers 11 bases. Per the germline V gene, CDR1 is LGHNT and CDR2 is FRNRAP. CDR3 length equals 15 residues.